This T cell receptor beta chain derives from a study of chemoradiotherapy in HPV16-positive cancers. Study-wide findings and caveats: Candidate HPV-specific clones and E7-related TCR motifs grew in tumor during treatment.

The table came from immunoSEQ multiplex PCR; TCRdb's copy has only in-frame clones and leaves some out. Altogether fewer than 6,500 clones are present, approximately 90% being singletons, with the ten largest covering 1.5% to 2%. Regarding this clone: Its specificity is unknown.

Germline loops: CDR1 LNHDA, CDR2 SQIVND (reference sequence). This CDR3 is 13 amino acids long. Trimming at V came to 6 bases and at J to 3 bases, leaving 5 bases not matched to a gene. The starting material was blood, obtained from a patient who underwent chemoradiotherapy. The chain has TRBV19 and TRBJ2-7, with 7 bases that match TRBD1. This clonotype originated in a human donor with HPV-associated anogenital cancer. The CDR3 here is CASSGTARYEQYF. CDR3 in DNA: TGTGCCAGTAGCGGGACAGCCCGCTACGAGCAGTACTTC.